This T cell receptor (beta chain) was recovered during a study of human T cells and chemical hapten exposure. Study overall: Skin of the upper inner arm, approximately 2 cm by approximately 2 cm, received 2% DPC for sensitization. The variation in per-sample TCR yields arose mainly from small differences in pooled library volumes.

For the library, individual cDNA molecules each received unique molecular identifiers. TCRdb re-analysed the RACE reads in MiXCR, keeping a single row per CDR3 protein. Of under 300,000 distinct CDR3 sequences listed, roughly 8.9% are singletons. Germline V lookup: CDR1 SQVTM, CDR2 ANQGSEA. Deletions cut 7 bases from V and 3 bases from J, with 15 bases between. The CDR3 runs to 13 residues. Stated time point: pre-sensitization, week 0. The treatment was: therapeutic diphenylcyclopropenone sensitization with weekly scalp DPC. Extraction of total RNA was performed on unfractionated whole blood. This clonotype was counted between two and nine times.

The rearrangement uses TRBV29-1 and TRBJ1-1; D not resolved. The sequenced sample was whole blood, obtained in connection with sensitization to the hapten diphenylcyclopropenone (DPC). This clonotype was sampled from a woman aged 40 to 49 with alopecia areata. Some clones in this sample may be carry-over from other donors' samples. Here the CDR3 DNA reads TGCAGCGGTAGAGCTGGGCTTGACACTGAAGCTTTCTTT. Residues: CSGRAGLDTEAFF. Full variable domain (outside the CDR3, taken from reference TRBV29-1 and TRBJ1-1): SAVISQKPSRDICQRGTSLTIQCQVDSQVTMMFWYRQQPGQSLTLIATANQGSEATYESGFVIDKFPISRPNLTFSTLTVSNMSPEDSSIYLCSGRAGLDTEAFFGQGTRLTVV.